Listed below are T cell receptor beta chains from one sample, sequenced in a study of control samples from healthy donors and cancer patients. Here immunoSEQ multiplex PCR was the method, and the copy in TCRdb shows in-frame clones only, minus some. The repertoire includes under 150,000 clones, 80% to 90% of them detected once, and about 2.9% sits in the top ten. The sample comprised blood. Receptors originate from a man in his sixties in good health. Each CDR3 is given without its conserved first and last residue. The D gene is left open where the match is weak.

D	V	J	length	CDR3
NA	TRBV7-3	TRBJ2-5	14	ASSLGGQGNQETQY
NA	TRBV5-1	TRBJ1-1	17	ASSPNGEALARLNTEAF
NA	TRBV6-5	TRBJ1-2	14	ASSYWLGRENYGYT
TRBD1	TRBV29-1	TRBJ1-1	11	SVDGGQSAEAF
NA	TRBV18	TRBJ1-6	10	ASSPFNSPLH
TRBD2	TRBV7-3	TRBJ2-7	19	ASSSIQPGLAARKPTSEQY
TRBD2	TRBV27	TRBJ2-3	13	ASSLGLAGLDTQY
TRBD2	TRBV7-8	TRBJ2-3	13	ASSPGGPRADTQY
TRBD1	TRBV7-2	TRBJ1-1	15	ASSPSRGQRLNTEAF
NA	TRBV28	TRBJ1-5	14	ATSLRPMGGNQPQH
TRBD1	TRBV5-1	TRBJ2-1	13	ASTDTGGLGNEQF
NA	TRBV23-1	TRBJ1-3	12	ASRPPVPGNTIY
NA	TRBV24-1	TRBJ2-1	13	ATSPRRERYNEQF
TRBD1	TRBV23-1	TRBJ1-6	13	ASSLEGTGRSPLH
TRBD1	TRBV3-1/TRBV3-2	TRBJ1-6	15	ASSTRTGPAYNSPLH
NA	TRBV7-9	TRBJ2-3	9	ASSATGTQY
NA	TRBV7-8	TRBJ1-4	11	ASSLTGNEKLF
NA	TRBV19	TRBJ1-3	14	ASTEAGGSSGNTIY
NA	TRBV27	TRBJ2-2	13	ASLRGGINTGELF
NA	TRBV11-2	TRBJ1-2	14	ASSLIVSRDNYGYT
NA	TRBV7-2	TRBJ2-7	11	ASTYRRNYEQY
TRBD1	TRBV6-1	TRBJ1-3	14	ASSEQGAISGNTIY
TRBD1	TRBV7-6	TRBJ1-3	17	ASSPRRSEDRDSGNTIY
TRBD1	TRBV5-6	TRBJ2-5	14	ASSWLLRDSQETQY
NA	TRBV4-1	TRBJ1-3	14	ASSQVARETGNTIY
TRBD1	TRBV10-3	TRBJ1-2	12	AIRRTGEHYGYT
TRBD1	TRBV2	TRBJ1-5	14	ASSETRTGPYQPQH
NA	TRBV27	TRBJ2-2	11	ASPRVVTGELF
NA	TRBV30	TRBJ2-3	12	AWSLTTGTDTQY
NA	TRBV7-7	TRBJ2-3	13	ASSLDAGLVDTQY
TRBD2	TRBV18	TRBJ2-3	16	ASSQTVRGLDSSDTQY
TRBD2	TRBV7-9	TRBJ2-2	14	ASSLLASGYGGELF
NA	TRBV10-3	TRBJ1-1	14	AISGAGELMNTEAF
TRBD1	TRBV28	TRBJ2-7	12	ASRPWDRGHEQY
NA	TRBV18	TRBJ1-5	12	ASSPSDNNQPQH
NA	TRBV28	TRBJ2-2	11	ASKGKNTGELF
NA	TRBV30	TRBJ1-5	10	AWGDGNQPQH
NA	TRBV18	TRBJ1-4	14	ASSADYLTLTRELF
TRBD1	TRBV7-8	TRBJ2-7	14	ASSLARDRGTYEQY
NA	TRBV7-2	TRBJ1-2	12	ASSPRGLDYGYT
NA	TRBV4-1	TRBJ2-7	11	ASSQEGVFEQY
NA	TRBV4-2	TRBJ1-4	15	ASSRSVGDGMNEKLF
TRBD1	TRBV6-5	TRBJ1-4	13	ASRVTGQSNEKLF